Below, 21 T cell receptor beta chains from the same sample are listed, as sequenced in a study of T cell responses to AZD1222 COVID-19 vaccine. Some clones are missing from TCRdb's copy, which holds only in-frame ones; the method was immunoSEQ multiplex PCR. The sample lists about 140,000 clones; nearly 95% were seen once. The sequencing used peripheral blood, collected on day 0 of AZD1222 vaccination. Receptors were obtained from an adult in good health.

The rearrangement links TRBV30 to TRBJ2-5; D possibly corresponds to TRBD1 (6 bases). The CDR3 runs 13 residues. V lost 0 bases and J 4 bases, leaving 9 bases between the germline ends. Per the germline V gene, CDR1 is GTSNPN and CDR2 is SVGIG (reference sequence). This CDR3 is CAWSVGAGETQYF. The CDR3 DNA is TGTGCCTGGAGTGTGGGGGCTGGAGAGACCCAGTACTTC.

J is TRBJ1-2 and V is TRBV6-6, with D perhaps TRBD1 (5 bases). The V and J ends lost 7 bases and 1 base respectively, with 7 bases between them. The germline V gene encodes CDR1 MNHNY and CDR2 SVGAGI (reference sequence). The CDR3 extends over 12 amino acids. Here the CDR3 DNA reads TGTGCCAGCACCGACAGTAACTATGGCTACACCTTC. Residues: CASTDSNYGYTF.

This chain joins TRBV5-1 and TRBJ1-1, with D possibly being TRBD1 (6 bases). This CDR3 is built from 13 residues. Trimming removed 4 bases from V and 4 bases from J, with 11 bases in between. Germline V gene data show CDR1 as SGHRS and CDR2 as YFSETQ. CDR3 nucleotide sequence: TGCGCCAGCAGCGAGGGGGTGATCACTGAAGCTTTCTTT. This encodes CASSEGVITEAFF.

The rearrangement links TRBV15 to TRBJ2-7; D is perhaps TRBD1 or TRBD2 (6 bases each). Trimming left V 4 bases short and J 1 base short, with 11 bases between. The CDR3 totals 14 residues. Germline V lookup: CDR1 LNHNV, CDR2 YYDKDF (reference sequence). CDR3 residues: CATSMGGTSYEQYF. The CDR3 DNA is TGTGCCACCAGCATGGGCGGGACATCCTACGAGCAGTACTTC.

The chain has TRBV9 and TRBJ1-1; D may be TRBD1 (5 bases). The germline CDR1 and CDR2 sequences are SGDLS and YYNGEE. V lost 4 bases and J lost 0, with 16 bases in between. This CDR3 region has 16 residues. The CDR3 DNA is TGTGCCAGCAGCCCACATCCATCGGGGGTGAACACTGAAGCTTTCTTT. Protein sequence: CASSPHPSGVNTEAFF.

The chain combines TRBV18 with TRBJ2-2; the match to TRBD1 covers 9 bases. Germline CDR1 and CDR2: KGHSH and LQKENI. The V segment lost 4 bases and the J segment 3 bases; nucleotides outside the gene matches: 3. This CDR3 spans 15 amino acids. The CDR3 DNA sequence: TGTGCCAGCTCACTACGGACAGGGGACACCGGGGAGCTGTTTTTT. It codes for CASSLRTGDTGELFF.

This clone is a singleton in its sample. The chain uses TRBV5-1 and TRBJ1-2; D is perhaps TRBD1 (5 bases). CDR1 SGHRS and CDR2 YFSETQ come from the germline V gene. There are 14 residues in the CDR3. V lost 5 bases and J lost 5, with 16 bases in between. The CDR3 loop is CASSPRRDEYGYTF. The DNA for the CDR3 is TGCGCCAGCAGTCCCCGTCGGGACGAATATGGCTACACCTTC.

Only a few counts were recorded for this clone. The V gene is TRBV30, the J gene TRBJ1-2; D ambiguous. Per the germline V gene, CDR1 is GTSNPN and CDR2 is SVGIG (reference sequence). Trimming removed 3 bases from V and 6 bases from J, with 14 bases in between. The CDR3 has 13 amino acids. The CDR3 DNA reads TGTGCCTGGAGAAAGGCCGGACGGGATGGCTACACCTTC. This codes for CAWRKAGRDGYTF.

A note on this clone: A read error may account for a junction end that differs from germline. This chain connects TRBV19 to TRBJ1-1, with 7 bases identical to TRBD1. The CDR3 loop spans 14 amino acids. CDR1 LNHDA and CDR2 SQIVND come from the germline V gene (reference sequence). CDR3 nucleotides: TGTGCCAGCGGGAGGTTGACAGGGAACGCTGAAGCTTTCTTT. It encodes CASGRLTGNAEAFF.

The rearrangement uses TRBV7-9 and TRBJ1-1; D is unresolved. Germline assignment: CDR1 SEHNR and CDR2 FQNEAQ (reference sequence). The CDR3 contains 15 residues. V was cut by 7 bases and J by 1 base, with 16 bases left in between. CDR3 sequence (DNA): TGTGCCAGCACCCTCATCATGGCAGGGAACACTGAAGCTTTCTTT. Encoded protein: CASTLIMAGNTEAFF.

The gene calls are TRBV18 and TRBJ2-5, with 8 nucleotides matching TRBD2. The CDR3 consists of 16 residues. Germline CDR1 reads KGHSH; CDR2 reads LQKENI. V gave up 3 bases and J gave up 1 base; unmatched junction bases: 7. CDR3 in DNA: TGTGCCAGCTCACCCAGAAGCGGGGGCTTCCAAGAGACCCAGTACTTC. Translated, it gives CASSPRSGGFQETQYF.

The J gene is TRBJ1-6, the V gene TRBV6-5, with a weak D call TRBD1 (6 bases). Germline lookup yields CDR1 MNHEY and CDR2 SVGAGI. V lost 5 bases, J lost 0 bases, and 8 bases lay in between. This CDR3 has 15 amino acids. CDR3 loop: CASSKDSSYNSPLHF. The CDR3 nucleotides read TGTGCCAGCAGTAAGGACAGCTCCTATAATTCACCCCTCCACTTT.

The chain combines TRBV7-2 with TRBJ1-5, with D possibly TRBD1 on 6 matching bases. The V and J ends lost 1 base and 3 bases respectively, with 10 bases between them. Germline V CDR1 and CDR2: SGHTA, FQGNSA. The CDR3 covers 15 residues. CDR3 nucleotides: TGTGCCAGCAGCTTAGATCCAGGGGCCAATCAGCCCCAGCATTTT. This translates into CASSLDPGANQPQHF.

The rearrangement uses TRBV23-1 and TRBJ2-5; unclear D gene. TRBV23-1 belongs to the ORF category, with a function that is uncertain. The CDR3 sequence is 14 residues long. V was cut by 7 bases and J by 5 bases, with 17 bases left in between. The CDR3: CASTSKVGKETQYF. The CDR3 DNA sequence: TGCGCCAGCACGTCCAAAGTCGGAAAGGAGACCCAGTACTTC.

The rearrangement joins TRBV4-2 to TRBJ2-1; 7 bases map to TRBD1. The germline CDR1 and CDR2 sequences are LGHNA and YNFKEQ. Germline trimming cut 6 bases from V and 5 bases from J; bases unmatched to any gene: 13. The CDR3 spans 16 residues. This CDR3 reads CASSSVLQGKNNEQFF. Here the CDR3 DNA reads TGTGCCAGCAGTTCAGTTTTACAGGGGAAGAACAATGAGCAGTTCTTC.

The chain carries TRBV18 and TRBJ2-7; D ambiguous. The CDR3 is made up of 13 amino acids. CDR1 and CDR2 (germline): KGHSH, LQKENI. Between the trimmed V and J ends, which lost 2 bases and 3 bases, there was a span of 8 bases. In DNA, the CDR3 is TGTGCCAGCTCACCAGACCACCGCTACGAGCAGTACTTC. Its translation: CASSPDHRYEQYF.

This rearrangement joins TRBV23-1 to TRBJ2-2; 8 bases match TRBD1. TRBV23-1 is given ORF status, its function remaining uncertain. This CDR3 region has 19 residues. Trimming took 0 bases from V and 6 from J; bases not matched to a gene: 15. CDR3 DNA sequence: TGCGCCAGCAGTCAATCGGAGCGTTATAGGACAGGGCCGCCCGGGGAGCTGTTTTTT. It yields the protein CASSQSERYRTGPPGELFF.

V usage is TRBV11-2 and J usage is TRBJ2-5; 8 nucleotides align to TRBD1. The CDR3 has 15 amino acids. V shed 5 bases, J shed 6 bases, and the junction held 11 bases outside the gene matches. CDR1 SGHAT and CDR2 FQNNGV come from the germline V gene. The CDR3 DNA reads TGTGCCAGCAGCACTTGGACAGGGCGTCGAAAGACCCAGTACTTC. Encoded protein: CASSTWTGRRKTQYF.

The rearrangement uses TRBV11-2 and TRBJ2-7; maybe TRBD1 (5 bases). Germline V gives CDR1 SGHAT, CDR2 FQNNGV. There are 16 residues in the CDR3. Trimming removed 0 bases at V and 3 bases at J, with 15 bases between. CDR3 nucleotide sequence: TGTGCCAGCAGCTTAGATGGTATGGCAGGGCACTACGAGCAGTACTTC. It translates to CASSLDGMAGHYEQYF.

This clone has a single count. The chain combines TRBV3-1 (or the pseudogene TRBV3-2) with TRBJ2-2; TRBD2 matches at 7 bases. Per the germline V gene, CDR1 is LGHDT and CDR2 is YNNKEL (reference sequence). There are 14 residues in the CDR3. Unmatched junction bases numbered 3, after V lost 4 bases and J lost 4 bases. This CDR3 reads CASSLGGSTGELFF. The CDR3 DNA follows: TGTGCCAGCAGCCTCGGGGGGAGCACCGGGGAGCTGTTTTTT.

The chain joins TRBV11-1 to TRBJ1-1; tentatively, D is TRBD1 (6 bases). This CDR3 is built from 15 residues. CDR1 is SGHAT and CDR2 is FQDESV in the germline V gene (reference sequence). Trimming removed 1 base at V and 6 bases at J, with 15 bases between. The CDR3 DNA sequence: TGTGCCAGCAGCTTAGTGTCGACAGGTTGGGCTGAAGCTTTCTTT. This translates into CASSLVSTGWAEAFF.